This TCR beta chain was sequenced for a study of T cell responses to AZD1222 COVID-19 vaccine. Broader study findings: Clonal diversity was possibly underestimated, and white British individuals and females predominated among donors. The repertoires were collected only after the peak T cell response. Only a handful of AZD1222 recipients were seropositive at baseline. Spike-wide vaccine-associated CD4 TCRs dominated at 160-218 and 743-854.

Only one count was recorded for this clone. What it binds is not known. CDR1 and CDR2 (germline): MNHEY, SVGAGI. The CDR3 is 16 residues long. V was pared by 2 bases and J by 10 bases, with 14 bases of the junction left unmatched. Assay used: immunoSEQ multiplex PCR; TCRdb lists only in-frame clones, some missing. The sample records roughly 110,000 clones, 89% being singletons. The clonotype comes from an adult in good health. V and J are TRBV6-5 and TRBJ2-1; 7 bases fit TRBD2. This material consisted of peripheral blood, taken on day 0 of AZD1222 vaccination. This CDR3 reads CASSYPFGSGAMEQFF. CDR3 DNA: TGTGCCAGCAGTTACCCGTTTGGAAGCGGGGCGATGGAGCAGTTCTTC.